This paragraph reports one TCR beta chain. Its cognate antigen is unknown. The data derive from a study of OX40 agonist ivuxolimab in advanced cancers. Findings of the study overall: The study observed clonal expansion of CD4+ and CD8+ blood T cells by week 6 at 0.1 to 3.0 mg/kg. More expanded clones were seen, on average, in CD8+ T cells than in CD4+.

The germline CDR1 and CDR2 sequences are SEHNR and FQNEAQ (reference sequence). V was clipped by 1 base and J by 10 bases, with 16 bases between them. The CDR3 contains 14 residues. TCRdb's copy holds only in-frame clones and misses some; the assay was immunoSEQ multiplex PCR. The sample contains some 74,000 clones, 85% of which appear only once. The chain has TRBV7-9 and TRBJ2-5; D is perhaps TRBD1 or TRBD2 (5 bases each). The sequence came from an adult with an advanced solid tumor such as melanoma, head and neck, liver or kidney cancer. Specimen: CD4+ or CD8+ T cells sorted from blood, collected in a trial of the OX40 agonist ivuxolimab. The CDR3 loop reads CASSLDVGGGVQYF. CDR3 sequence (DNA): TGTGCCAGCAGCTTAGACGTAGGTGGGGGAGTCCAGTACTTC.